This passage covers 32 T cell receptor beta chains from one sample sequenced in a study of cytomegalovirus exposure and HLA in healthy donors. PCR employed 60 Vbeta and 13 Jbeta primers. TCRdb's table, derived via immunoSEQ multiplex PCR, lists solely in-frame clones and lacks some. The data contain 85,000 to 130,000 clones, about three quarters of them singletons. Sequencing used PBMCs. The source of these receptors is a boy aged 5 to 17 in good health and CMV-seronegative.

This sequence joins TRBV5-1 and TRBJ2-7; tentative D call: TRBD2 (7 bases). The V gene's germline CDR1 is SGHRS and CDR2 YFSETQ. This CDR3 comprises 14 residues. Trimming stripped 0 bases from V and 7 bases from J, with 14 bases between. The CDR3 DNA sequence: TGCGCCAGCAGCTTGGAGGGGAGGGGGGGAGAGCAGTACTTC. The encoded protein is CASSLEGRGGEQYF.

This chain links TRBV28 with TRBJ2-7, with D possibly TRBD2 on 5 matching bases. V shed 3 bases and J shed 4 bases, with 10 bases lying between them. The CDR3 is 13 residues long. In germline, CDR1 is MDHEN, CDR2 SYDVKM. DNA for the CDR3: TGTGCCAGCAGTTTCCCCTGGACTTACGAGCAGTACTTC. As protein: CASSFPWTYEQYF.

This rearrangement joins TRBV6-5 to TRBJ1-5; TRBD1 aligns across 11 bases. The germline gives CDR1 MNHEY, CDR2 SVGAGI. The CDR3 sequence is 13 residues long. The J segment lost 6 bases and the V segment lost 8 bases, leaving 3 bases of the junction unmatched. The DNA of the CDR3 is TGTGCCAGCGGACAGGGGGCGAGTCAGCCCCAGCATTTT. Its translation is CASGQGASQPQHF.

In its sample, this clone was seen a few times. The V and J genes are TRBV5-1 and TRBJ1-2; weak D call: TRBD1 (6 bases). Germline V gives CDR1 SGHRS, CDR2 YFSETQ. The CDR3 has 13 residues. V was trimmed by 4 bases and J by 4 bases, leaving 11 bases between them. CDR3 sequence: CASSLGQSYGYTF. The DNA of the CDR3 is TGCGCCAGCAGCCTCGGACAGAGCTATGGCTACACCTTC.

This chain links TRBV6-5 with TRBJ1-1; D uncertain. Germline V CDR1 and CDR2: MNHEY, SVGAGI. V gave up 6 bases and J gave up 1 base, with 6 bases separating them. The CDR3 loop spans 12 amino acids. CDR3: CASRLPNTEAFF. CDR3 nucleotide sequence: TGTGCCAGCAGGCTACCGAACACTGAAGCTTTCTTT.

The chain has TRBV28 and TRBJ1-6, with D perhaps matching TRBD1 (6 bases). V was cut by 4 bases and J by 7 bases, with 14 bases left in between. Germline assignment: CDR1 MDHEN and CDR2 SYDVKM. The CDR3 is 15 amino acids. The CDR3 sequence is CASSSPGQINSPLHF. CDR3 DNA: TGTGCCAGCAGTTCTCCAGGACAGATCAATTCACCCCTCCACTTT.

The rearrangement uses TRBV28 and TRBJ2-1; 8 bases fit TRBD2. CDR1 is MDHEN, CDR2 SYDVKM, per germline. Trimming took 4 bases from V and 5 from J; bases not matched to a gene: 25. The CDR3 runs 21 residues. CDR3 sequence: CASSYPIGREDKAPIHNEQFF. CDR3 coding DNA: TGTGCCAGCAGTTACCCCATCGGGCGGGAGGACAAAGCCCCGATCCACAATGAGCAGTTCTTC.

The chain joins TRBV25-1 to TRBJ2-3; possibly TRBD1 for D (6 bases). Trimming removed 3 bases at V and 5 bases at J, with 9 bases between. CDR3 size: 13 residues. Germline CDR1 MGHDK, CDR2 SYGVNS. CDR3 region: CASSEDSEDTQYF. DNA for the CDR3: TGTGCCAGCAGTGAGGACAGTGAAGATACGCAGTATTTT.

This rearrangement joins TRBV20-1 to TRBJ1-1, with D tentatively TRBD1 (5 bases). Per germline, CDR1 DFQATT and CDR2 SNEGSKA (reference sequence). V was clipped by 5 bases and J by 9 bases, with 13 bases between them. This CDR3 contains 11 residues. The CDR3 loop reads CSAPSAGQAFF. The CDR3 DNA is TGCAGTGCTCCGTCCGCAGGGCAAGCTTTCTTT.

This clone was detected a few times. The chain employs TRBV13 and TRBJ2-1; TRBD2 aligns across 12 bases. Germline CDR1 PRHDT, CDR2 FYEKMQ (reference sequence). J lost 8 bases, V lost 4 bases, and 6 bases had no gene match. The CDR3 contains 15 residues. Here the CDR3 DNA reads TGTGCCAGCAGCTGGAGGACTAGCGGGATCTATGAGCAGTTCTTC. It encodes CASSWRTSGIYEQFF.

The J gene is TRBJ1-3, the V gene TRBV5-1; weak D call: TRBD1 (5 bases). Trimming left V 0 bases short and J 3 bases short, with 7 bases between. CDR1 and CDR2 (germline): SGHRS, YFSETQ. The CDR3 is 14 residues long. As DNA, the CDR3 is TGCGCCAGCAGCTTGGCGGGGGATGGAAACACCATATATTTT. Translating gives CASSLAGDGNTIYF. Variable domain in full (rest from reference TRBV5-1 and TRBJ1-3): KAGVTQTPRYLIKTRGQQVTLSCSPISGHRSVSWYQQTPGQGLQFLFEYFSETQRNKGNFPGRFSGRQFSNSRSEMNVSTLELGDSALYLCASSLAGDGNTIYFGEGSWLTVV.

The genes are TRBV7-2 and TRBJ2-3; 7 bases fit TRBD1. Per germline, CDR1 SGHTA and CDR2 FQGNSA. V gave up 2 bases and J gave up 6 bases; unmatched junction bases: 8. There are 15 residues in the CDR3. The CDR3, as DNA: TGTGCCAGCAGCTTAAACAGGGGACGATCGGATACGCAGTATTTT. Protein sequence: CASSLNRGRSDTQYF.

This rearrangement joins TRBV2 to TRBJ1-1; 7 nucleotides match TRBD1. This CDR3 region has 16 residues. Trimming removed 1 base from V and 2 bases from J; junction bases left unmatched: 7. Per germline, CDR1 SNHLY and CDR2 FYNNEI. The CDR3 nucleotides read TGTGCCAGCAGTGAAGGCTTTAGACAGGGCAACACTGAAGCTTTCTTT. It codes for CASSEGFRQGNTEAFF.

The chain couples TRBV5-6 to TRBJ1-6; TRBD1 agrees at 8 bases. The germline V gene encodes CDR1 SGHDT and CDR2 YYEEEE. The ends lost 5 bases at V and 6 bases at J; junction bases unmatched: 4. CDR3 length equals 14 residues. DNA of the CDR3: TGTGCCAGCAGGAGACAGGGGTCTAATTCACCCCTCCACTTT. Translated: CASRRQGSNSPLHF.

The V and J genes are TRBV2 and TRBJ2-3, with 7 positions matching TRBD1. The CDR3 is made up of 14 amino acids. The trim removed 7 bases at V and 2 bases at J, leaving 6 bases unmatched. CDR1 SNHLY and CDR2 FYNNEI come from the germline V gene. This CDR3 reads CASKRTGFTDTQYF. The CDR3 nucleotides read TGTGCCAGCAAGAGGACAGGATTCACAGATACGCAGTATTTT.

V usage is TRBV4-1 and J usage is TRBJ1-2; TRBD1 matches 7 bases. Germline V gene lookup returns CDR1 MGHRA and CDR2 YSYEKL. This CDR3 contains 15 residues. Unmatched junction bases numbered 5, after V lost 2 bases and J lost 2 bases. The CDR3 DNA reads TGCGCCAGCAGCCAACCGACAGGGACCAACTATGGCTACACCTTC. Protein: CASSQPTGTNYGYTF.

The CDR3 DNA is TGTGCCAGCAGCAAGGCAGGTTTTGATAGCTACACCTTC. Encoded protein: CASSKAGFDSYTF. This sequence joins TRBV7-9 and TRBJ1-2; the D is unclear. V gave up 5 bases and J gave up 9 bases, with 16 bases separating them. CDR1 and CDR2 (germline): SEHNR, FQNEAQ (reference sequence). This CDR3 comprises 13 residues.

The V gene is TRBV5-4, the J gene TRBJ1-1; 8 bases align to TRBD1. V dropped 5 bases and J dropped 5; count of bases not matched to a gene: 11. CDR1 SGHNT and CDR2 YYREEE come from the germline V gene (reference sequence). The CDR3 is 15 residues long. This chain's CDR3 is CASSLSGGGWTEAFF. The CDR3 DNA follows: TGTGCCAGCAGTTTATCAGGGGGCGGATGGACTGAAGCTTTCTTT.

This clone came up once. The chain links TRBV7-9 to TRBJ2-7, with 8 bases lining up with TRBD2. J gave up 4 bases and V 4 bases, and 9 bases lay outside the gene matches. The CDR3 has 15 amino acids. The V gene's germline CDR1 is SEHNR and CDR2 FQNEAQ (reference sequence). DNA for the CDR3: TGTGCCAGCAGCTCGAGGGCGGGAGGAGGATACGAGCAGTACTTC. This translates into CASSSRAGGGYEQYF.

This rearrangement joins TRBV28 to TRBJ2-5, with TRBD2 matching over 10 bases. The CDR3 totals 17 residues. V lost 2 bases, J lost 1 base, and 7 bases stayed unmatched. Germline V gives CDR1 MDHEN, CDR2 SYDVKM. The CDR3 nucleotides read TGTGCCAGCAGTTTAATTGGGCTAGCGGGGGCCCAAGAGACCCAGTACTTC. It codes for CASSLIGLAGAQETQYF.

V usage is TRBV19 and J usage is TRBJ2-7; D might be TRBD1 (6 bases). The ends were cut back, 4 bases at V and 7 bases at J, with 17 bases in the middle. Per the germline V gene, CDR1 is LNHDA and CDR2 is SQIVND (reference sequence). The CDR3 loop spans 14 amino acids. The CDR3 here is CASSKRQAGNEQYF. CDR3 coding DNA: TGTGCCAGTAGTAAACGACAGGCCGGGAATGAGCAGTACTTC.

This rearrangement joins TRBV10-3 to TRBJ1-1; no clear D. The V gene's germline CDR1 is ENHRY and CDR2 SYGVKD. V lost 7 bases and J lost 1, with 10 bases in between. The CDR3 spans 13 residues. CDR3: CAITRTPNTEAFF. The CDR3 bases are TGTGCCATCACGAGGACTCCGAACACTGAAGCTTTCTTT.

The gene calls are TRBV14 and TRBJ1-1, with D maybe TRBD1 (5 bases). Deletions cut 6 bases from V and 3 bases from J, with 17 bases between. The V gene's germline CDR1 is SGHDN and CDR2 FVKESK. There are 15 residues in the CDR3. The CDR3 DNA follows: TGTGCCAGCAGTCGGCCTAGGGGCAGCCACACTGAAGCTTTCTTT. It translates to CASSRPRGSHTEAFF.

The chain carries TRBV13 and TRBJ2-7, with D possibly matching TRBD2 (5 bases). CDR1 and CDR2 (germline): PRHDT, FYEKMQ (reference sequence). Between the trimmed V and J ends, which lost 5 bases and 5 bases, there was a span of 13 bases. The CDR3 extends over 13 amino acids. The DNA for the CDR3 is TGTGCCAGCAGCCACCTTGCGGGCCACGAGCAGTACTTC. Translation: CASSHLAGHEQYF.

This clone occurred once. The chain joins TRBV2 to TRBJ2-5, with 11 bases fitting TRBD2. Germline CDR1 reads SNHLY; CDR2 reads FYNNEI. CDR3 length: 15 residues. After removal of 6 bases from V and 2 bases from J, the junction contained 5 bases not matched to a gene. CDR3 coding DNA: TGTGCCAGCAGGCAGGGACTAGCGGATCAAGAGACCCAGTACTTC. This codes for CASRQGLADQETQYF.

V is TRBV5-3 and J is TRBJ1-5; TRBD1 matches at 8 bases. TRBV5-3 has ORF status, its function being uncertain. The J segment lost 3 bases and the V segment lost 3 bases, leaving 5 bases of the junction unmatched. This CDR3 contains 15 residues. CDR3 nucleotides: TGTGCCAGAAGCTCGGGGACAGGCTCCAATCAGCCCCAGCATTTT. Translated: CARSSGTGSNQPQHF.

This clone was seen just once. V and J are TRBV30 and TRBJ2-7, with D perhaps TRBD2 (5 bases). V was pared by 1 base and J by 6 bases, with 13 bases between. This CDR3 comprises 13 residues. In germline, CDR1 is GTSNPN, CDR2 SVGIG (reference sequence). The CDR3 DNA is TGTGCCTGGAGTGCTAGCCCCGTTCGCGAGCAGTACTTC. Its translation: CAWSASPVREQYF.

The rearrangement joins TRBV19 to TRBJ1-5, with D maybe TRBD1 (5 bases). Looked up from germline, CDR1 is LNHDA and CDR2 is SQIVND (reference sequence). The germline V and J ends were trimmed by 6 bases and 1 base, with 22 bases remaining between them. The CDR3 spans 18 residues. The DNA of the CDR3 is TGTGCCAGTAGAGAAAGACATGTAAGTGCAGGGAGCAATCAGCCCCAGCATTTT. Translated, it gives CASRERHVSAGSNQPQHF.

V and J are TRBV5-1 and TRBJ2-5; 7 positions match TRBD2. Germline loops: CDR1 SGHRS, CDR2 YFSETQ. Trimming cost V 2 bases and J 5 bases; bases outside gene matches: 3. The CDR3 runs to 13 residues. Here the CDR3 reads CASSFAGVETQYF. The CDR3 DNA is TGCGCCAGCAGCTTTGCGGGGGTGGAGACCCAGTACTTC.

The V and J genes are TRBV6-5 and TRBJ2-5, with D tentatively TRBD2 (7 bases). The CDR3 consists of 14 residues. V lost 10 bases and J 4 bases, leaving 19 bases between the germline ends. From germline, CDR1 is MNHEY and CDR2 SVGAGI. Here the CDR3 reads CATHRGGLGETQYF. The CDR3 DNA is TGTGCCACACATAGGGGGGGCCTCGGAGAGACCCAGTACTTC.

For the CDR3, the DNA is TGTGCCAGCAGTTACGAGATCTCCACCGAGCAGTACTTC. Translated, it gives CASSYEISTEQYF. The chain couples TRBV6-6 to TRBJ2-7; D is undetermined. Germline values: CDR1 MNHNY, CDR2 SVGAGI (reference sequence). V was cut by 2 bases and J by 6 bases, with 11 bases left in between. The CDR3 contains 13 residues.

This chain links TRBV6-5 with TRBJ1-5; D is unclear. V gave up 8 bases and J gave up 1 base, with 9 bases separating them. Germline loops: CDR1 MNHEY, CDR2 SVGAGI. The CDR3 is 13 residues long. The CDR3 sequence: CASGTRSNQPQHF. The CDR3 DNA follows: TGTGCCAGCGGCACTAGGAGCAATCAGCCCCAGCATTTT.